This is a list of T cell receptor beta chains from one sample in a study of T cells expressing NK-cell markers. TCRdb re-called the 5' RACE reads and shows each CDR3 protein once, DNA omitted. Found here are 6,500 to 9,500 distinct CDR3 sequences; the top ten clones hold under 75%. Sequencing was done on a sample of blood T cells: a sorted CD56 or NKG2C T cell subset, CD4+ or CD8+ T cells, or bulk PBMC T cells (not recorded which). All receptors come from a man aged 18-70 years in good health. Both conserved end residues are part of each CDR3. Rows give clone size only sometimes, using once, few, many, or a class for an expanded clone.

J	V	size	CDR3
TRBJ2-6	TRBV4-1	-	CASSEPRGSGANVLTF
TRBJ1-3	TRBV30	-	CAWSLTRNTIYF
TRBJ2-5	TRBV5-6	-	CASSLSSGGEYQETQYF
TRBJ1-6	TRBV24-1	-	CATSDLLGSAASSYNSPLHF
TRBJ2-5	TRBV6-1	-	CASSEVSGGSETQYF
TRBJ2-1	TRBV7-9	-	CASSLNSDEQFF
TRBJ2-7	TRBV20-1	medium-sized	CSARDATRDPGPYEQYF
TRBJ2-2	TRBV6-1	-	CASRTGEEHGELFF
TRBJ1-6	TRBV19	-	CASSIEGVSPLHF
TRBJ2-6	TRBV3-1	-	CASSQGVGLAYSGANVLTF
TRBJ1-5	TRBV28	-	CASSPGQGYQPQHF
TRBJ2-3	TRBV19	-	CASSSGGLHTDTQYF
TRBJ2-1	TRBV6-1	-	CASGTSGGDYNEQFF
TRBJ2-5	TRBV9	-	CAPDRAGETQYF
TRBJ2-5	TRBV6-1	-	CASSGGAESETQYF
TRBJ2-3	TRBV2	-	CASSTHPWHTDTQYF
TRBJ2-7	TRBV20-1	-	CSARELSGYEQYF
TRBJ2-1	TRBV20-1	medium-sized	CSARRGQGESDEQFF
TRBJ1-1	TRBV7-2	medium-sized	CASSLADRYEAFF
TRBJ2-3	TRBV6-4	-	CASSSAPTGGGTDTQYF
TRBJ1-4	TRBV7-2	-	CASSPRAPNEKLFF
TRBJ2-3	TRBV19	-	CASSIGQGADTQYF
TRBJ2-3	TRBV7-2	-	CASSSLAGGRGDTQYF
TRBJ2-5	TRBV9	-	CASSDLPGGQETQYF
TRBJ2-3	TRBV6-4	medium-sized	CASSGTSGGTDTQYF
TRBJ2-6	TRBV6-4	medium-sized	CASSDNLSGANVLTF
TRBJ2-3	TRBV6-1	-	CASSEVAGSGGDTDTQYF
TRBJ1-6	TRBV6-1	-	CASSGTGEIYNSPLHF
TRBJ2-7	TRBV28	-	CASSSGIYEQYF
TRBJ2-2	TRBV28	-	CASSRRQDSNTGELFF
TRBJ2-5	TRBV3-1	-	CASSQVLGAETQYF
TRBJ2-3	TRBV6-4	-	CASSAGLDTDTQYF
TRBJ2-6	TRBV20-1	-	CSAIAGDPSGANVLTF
TRBJ2-7	TRBV20-1	-	CSAREPDSNYEQYF
TRBJ2-3	TRBV6-2/TRBV6-3	-	CASKLGGAADTQYF
TRBJ2-1	TRBV6-4	-	CASSGSESPNEQFF
TRBJ1-5	TRBV10-2	-	CASSDTEYSNQPQHF
TRBJ2-1	TRBV11-2	-	CASSQGLAGLYNEQFF
TRBJ1-5	TRBV19	-	CASSIAMASNQPQHF
TRBJ2-7	TRBV9	-	CASSKTPGPASYEQYF
TRBJ2-3	TRBV18	-	CASSPRAQLDTDTQYF
TRBJ2-3	TRBV6-4	-	CASSDSNGGTDTQYF
TRBJ1-1	TRBV29-1	-	CSVVVMDTEAFF
TRBJ1-2	TRBV2	-	CASSEAGGWDYGYTF
TRBJ2-7	TRBV6-5	-	CASSYYGGPYEQYF
TRBJ2-1	TRBV14	-	CASSQDLVGNEQFF
TRBJ2-2	TRBV5-1	-	CASSLVVARELFF
TRBJ2-7	TRBV20-1	-	CSARDVAGGHYEQYF
TRBJ2-1	TRBV6-1	-	CASSEAVRAEQFF
TRBJ2-2	TRBV6-4	medium-sized	CASSSTGTLTGELFF
TRBJ2-7	TRBV5-1	medium-sized	CASTLTYEQYF
TRBJ1-2	TRBV6-4	-	CASSPGETRGYTF
TRBJ2-7	TRBV20-1	-	CSARAEAGGDYEQYF